The 5 T cell receptor beta chains below all came from one sample that was sequenced in a study of blood T cell repertoires in COVID-19. The data were produced by immunoSEQ multiplex PCR, yet TCRdb's version contains in-frame clones alone and is incomplete. The sample lists under 300,000 clones, about nine tenths occurring once. The sequenced material came from peripheral blood. The receptors were sampled from a man in his fifties or sixties who had recovered from COVID-19.

The chain has TRBV15 and TRBJ1-4; no reliable D call. The CDR3 spans 15 residues. Germline values: CDR1 LNHNV, CDR2 YYDKDF (reference sequence). V dropped 0 bases and J dropped 5 bases, with 10 bases sitting between them. The CDR3 protein is CATSRDLGGNEKLFF. CDR3 in DNA: TGTGCCACCAGCAGAGATTTAGGCGGGAATGAAAAACTGTTTTTT.

The chain has TRBV19 and TRBJ2-1; no firm D call. The germline V gene encodes CDR1 LNHDA and CDR2 SQIVND (reference sequence). Trimming removed 4 bases from V and 5 bases from J, with 9 bases in between. CDR3 length equals 13 residues. CDR3 coding DNA: TGTGCCAGTAGTACCCGATTAGACAATGAGCAGTTCTTC. Its protein product is CASSTRLDNEQFF.

The chain combines TRBV6-5 with TRBJ1-4; D not resolved. Trimming pared 2 bases from V and 4 bases from J, leaving 8 bases between. The germline V gene has CDR1 MNHEY and CDR2 SVGAGI. The CDR3 consists of 14 residues. CDR3 bases: TGTGCCAGCAGTTACACGCGTTTTAATGAAAAACTGTTTTTT. Its protein product is CASSYTRFNEKLFF.

This chain joins TRBV6-5 and TRBJ1-2; TRBD1 matches 7 bases. The V gene end was trimmed by 7 bases and the J gene end by 4 bases; junction bases not matched to a gene: 6. The germline CDR1 and CDR2 sequences are MNHEY and SVGAGI. The CDR3 is 13 amino acids. CDR3 in amino acids: CASISGTAYGYTF. The CDR3 DNA is TGTGCCAGCATTTCTGGGACAGCCTATGGCTACACCTTC.

The rearrangement links TRBV9 to TRBJ1-3; 7 nucleotides align to TRBD1. V lost 3 bases and J lost 2; bases outside the gene matches: 2. The CDR3 covers 14 residues. Per the germline V gene, CDR1 is SGDLS and CDR2 is YYNGEE. The CDR3, as DNA: TGTGCCAGCAGCGCTACAGGGGCTGGAAACACCATATATTTT. This sequence encodes CASSATGAGNTIYF.